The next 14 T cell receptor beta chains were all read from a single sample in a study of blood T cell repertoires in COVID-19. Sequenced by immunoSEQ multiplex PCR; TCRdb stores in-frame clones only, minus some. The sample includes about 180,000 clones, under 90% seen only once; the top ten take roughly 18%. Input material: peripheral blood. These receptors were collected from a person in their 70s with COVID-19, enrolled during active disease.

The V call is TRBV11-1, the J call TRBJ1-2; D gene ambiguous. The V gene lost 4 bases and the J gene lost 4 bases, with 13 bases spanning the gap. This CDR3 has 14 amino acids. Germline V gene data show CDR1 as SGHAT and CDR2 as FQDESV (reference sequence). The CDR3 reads CASSYAHGLYGYTF. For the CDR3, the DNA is TGTGCCAGCAGCTACGCTCATGGACTCTATGGCTACACCTTC.

The CDR3 DNA is TGTGCCAGCAGTGACTCCCGTAACAGGGGAGGTAACACAGATACGCAGTATTTT. It yields the protein CASSDSRNRGGNTDTQYF. V is TRBV2 and J is TRBJ2-3; TRBD1 is a possible D gene (7 bases). Trimming left V 3 bases short and J 2 bases short, with 21 bases between. The length of the CDR3 is 18 residues. The germline gives CDR1 SNHLY, CDR2 FYNNEI.

The CDR3 DNA is TGTGCCACCCAGGGGGCTGGAAACACCATATATTTT. Translated, it gives CATQGAGNTIYF. The gene calls are TRBV24-1 and TRBJ1-3, with 7 bases matching TRBD1. The CDR3 runs 12 residues. Germline V CDR1 and CDR2: KGHDR, SFDVKD. The J segment lost 2 bases and the V segment lost 9 bases, leaving 0 bases of the junction unmatched.

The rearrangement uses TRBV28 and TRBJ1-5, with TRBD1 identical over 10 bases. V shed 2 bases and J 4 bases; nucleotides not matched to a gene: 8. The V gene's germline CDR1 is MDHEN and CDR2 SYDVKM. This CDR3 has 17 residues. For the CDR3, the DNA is TGTGCCAGCAGTTTAGGAAAAGGGACAGGGGCAAATCAGCCCCAGCATTTT. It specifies CASSLGKGTGANQPQHF.

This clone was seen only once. In DNA, the CDR3 is TGTGCCAGCAGTTACGGGACAGGACCTAATTCACCCCTCCACTTT. Translating gives CASSYGTGPNSPLHF. The gene calls are TRBV6-6 and TRBJ1-6, with 8 bases lining up with TRBD1. Looked up from germline, CDR1 is MNHNY and CDR2 is SVGAGI (reference sequence). CDR3 length equals 15 residues. With 2 bases clipped from V and 6 bases from J, the junction kept 3 bases outside the gene matches.

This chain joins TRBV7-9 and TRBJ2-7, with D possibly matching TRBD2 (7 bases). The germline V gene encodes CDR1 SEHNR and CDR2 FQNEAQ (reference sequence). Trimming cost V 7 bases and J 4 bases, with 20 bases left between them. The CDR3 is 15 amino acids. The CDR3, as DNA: TGTGCCAGCATCACCGCTAGGGGGGGGCCATACGAGCAGTACTTC. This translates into CASITARGGPYEQYF.

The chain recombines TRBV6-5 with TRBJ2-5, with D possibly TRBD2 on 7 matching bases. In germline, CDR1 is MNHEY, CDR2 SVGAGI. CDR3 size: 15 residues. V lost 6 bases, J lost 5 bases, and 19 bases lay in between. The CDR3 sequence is CASRHSRGGLETQYF. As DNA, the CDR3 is TGTGCCAGCAGACATTCTAGGGGGGGATTGGAGACCCAGTACTTC.

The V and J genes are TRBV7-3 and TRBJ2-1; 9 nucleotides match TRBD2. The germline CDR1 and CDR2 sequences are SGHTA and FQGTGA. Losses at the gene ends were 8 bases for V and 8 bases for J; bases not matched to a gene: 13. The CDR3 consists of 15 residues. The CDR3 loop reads CASAPNSGSGYEQFF. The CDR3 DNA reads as TGTGCCAGCGCCCCCAATAGCGGGAGCGGCTATGAGCAGTTCTTC.

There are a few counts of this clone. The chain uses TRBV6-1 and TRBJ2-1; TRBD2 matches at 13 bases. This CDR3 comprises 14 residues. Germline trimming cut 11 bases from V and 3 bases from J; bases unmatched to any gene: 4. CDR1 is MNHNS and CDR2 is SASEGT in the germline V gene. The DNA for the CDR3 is TGTGCCGGCCGACTAGCGGGAGGCTACAATGAGCAGTTCTTC. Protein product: CAGRLAGGYNEQFF.

CDR3 sequence: CASSQFIDTEAFF. In nucleotides, the CDR3 is TGTGCCAGCAGCCAATTTATTGACACTGAAGCTTTCTTT. V and J are TRBV3-1 (or the pseudogene TRBV3-2) and TRBJ1-1, with D unclear. The CDR3 contains 13 residues. V lost 2 bases to trimming and J lost 3 bases, with 7 bases between them. Germline assignment: CDR1 LGHDT and CDR2 YNNKEL (reference sequence).

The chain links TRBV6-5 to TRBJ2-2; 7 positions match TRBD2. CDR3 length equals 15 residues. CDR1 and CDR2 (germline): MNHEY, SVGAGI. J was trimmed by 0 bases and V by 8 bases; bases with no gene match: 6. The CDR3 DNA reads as TGTGCCAGCGGAGAGCGGGGATCGAACACCGGGGAGCTGTTTTTT. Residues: CASGERGSNTGELFF.

In DNA, the CDR3 is TGTGCCAGCAGCCGGACAGGGAACTATGGCTACACCTTC. It encodes CASSRTGNYGYTF. The rearrangement links TRBV4-2 to TRBJ1-2, with TRBD1 identical over 8 bases. Germline lookup yields CDR1 LGHNA and CDR2 YNFKEQ. The length of the CDR3 is 13 residues. With V trimmed by 4 bases and J by 2 bases, 0 bases remained unmatched.

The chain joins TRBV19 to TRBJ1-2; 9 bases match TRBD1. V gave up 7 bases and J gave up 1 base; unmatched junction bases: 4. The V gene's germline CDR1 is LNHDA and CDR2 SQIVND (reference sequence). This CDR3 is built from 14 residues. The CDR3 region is CASTQGQGNYGYTF. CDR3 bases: TGTGCCAGTACCCAGGGACAGGGTAACTATGGCTACACCTTC.

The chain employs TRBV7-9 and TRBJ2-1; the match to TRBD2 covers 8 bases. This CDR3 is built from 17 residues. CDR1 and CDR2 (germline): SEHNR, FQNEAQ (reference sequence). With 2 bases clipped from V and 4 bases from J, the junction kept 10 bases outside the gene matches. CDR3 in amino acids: CASSLLSRGRFYNEQFF. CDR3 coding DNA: TGTGCCAGCAGCTTACTTTCTCGCGGGAGGTTTTACAATGAGCAGTTCTTC.